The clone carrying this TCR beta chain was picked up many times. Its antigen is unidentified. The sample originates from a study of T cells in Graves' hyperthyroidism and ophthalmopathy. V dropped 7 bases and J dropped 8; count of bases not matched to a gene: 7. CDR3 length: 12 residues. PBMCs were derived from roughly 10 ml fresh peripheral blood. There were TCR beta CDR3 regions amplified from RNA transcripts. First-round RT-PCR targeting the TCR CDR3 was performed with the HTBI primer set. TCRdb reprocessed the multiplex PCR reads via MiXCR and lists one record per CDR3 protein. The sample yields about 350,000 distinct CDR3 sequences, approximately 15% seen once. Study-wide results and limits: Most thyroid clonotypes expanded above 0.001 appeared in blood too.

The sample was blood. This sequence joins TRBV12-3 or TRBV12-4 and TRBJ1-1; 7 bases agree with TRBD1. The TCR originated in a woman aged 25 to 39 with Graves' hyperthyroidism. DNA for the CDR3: TGTGCCAGCATGCCTGACAGGGCCGAAGCTTTCTTT. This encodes CASMPDRAEAFF.